Detailed here is one TCR beta chain. The source of the sample is a study of T-cell memory formation after mild COVID-19. This CDR3 contains 13 residues. Germline-derived CDR1 and CDR2 are LNHDA and SQIVND (reference sequence). Trimming at V came to 4 bases and at J to 6 bases, leaving 2 bases not matched to a gene. A single record per CDR3 protein comes from TCRdb applying MiXCR to the 5' RACE reads. The table has 360,000 or so distinct CDR3 sequences, 25% to 30% seen once. The sample taken for sequencing was PBMCs or a T cell subset sorted from them (not recorded which). The V call is TRBV19, the J call TRBJ1-5, with 8 bases matching TRBD1. This receptor was obtained from an adult woman who had mild COVID-19 (a few samples of this study predate the infection). Cell type and time point are not known. In nucleotides, the CDR3 is TGTGCCAGTAGTACGGACAGGGCTCAGCCCCAGCATTTT. Amino acids: CASSTDRAQPQHF.